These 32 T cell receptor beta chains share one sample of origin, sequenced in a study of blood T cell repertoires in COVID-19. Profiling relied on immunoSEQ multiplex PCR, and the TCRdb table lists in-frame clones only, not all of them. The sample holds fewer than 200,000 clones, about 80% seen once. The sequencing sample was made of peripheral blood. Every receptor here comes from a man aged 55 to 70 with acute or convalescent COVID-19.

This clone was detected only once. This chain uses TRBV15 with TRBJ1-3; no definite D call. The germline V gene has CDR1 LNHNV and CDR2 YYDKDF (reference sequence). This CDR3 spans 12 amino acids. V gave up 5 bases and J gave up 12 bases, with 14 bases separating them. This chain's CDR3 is CATSHASGSIYF. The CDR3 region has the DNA TGTGCCACCAGCCACGCCTCCGGGAGCATATATTTT.

The CDR3 protein is CASSLVSTEIEAFF. The CDR3 DNA follows: TGCGCCAGCAGCTTGGTTTCGACAGAAATAGAAGCTTTCTTT. The chain joins TRBV5-1 to TRBJ1-1, with D perhaps matching TRBD1 (5 bases). The V and J ends lost 0 bases and 8 bases respectively, with 14 bases between them. CDR1 SGHRS and CDR2 YFSETQ come from the germline V gene. CDR3 length: 14 amino acids.

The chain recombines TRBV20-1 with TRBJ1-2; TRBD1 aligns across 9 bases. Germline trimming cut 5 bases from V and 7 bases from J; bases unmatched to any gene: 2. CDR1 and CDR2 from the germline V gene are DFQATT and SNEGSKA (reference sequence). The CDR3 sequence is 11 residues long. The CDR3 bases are TGCAGTGCTGGACAGGGGTTTGGCTACACCTTC. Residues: CSAGQGFGYTF.

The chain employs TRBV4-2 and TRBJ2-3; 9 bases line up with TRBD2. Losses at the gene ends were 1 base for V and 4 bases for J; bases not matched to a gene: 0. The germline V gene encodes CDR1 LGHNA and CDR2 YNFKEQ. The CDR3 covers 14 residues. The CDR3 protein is CASSQGLAADTQYF. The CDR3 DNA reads TGTGCCAGCAGCCAAGGACTAGCGGCAGATACGCAGTATTTT.

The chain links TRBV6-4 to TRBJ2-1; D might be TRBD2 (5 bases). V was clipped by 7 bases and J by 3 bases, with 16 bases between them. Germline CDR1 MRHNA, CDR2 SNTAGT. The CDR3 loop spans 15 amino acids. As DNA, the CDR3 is TGTGCCAGCAAGGCCGGGATGGGTAACTACAATGAGCAGTTCTTC. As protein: CASKAGMGNYNEQFF.

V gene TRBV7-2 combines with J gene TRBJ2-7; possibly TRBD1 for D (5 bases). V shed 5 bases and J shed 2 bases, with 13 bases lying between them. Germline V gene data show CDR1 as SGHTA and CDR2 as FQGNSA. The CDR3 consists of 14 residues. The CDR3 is CASSTDSLTYEQYF. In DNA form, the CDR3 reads TGTGCCAGCAGCACCGACAGTCTCACCTACGAGCAGTACTTC. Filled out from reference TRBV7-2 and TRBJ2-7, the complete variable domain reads GAGVSQSPSNKVTEKGKDVELRCDPISGHTALYWYRQSLGQGLEFLIYFQGNSAPDKSGLPSDRFSAERTGGSVSTLTIQRTQQEDSAVYLCASSTDSLTYEQYFGPGTRLTVT.

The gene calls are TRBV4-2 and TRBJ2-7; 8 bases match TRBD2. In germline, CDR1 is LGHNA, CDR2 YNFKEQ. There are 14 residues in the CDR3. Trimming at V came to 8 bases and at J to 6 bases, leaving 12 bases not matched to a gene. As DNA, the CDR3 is TGTGCCAGCCGAGCGGGGAGCGGGGGTCTCGAGCAGTACTTC. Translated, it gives CASRAGSGGLEQYF.

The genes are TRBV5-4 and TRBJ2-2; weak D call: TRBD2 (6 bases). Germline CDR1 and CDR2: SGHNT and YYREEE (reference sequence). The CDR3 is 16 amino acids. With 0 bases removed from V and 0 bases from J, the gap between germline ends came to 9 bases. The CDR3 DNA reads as TGTGCCAGCAGCTTGGGAATAGCGGCGAACACCGGGGAGCTGTTTTTT. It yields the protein CASSLGIAANTGELFF.

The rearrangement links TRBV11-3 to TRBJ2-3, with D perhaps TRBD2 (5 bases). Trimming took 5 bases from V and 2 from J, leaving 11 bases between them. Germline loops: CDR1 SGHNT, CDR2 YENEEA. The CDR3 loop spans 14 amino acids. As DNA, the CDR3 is TGTGCCAGCAGCCTCAGGACTTCCACAGATACGCAGTATTTT. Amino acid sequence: CASSLRTSTDTQYF.

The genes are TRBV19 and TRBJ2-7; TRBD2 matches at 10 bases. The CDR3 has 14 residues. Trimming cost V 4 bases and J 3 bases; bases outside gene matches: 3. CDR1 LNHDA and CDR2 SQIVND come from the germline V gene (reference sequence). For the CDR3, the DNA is TGTGCCAGTAGTACTAGCGGGGGCGGCTACGAGCAGTACTTC. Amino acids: CASSTSGGGYEQYF.

CDR3 sequence reads: CASSVDRGPNYGYTF. The CDR3, as DNA: TGTGCCAGCAGCGTAGACAGGGGGCCCAACTATGGCTACACCTTC. The J gene is TRBJ1-2, the V gene TRBV9; 9 nucleotides agree with TRBD1. This CDR3 comprises 15 residues. Trimming took 0 bases from V and 2 from J; bases not matched to a gene: 2. Germline V lookup: CDR1 SGDLS, CDR2 YYNGEE.

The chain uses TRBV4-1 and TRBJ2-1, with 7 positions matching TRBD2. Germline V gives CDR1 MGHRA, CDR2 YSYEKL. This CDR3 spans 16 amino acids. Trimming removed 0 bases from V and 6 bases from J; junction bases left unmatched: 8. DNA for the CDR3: TGCGCCAGCAGCCAAGATCGGGCGGGGGTCGGCAATGAGCAGTTCTTC. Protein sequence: CASSQDRAGVGNEQFF.

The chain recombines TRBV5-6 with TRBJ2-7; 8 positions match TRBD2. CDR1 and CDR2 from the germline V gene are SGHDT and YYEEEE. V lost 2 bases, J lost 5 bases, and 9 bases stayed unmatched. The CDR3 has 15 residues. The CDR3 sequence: CASSFGGALSHEQYF. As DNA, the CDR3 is TGTGCCAGCAGCTTCGGGGGGGCTTTATCACACGAGCAGTACTTC.

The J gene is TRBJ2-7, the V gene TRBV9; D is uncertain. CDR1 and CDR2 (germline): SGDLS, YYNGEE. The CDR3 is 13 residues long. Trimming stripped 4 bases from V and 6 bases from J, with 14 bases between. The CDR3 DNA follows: TGTGCCAGCAGCCCAACCTTTCGAGGCGAGCAGTACTTC. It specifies CASSPTFRGEQYF.

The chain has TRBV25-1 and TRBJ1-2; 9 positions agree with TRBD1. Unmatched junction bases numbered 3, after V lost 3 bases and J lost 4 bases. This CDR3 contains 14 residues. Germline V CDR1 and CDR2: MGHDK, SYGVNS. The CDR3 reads CASSDLGQGYGYTF. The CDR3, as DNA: TGTGCCAGCAGTGATTTGGGACAGGGCTATGGCTACACCTTC.

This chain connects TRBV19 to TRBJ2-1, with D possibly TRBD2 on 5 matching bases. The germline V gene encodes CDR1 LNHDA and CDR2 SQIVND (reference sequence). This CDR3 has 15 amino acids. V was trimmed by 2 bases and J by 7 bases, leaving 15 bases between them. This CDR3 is CASSISGSPLNEQFF. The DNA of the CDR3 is TGTGCCAGTAGTATATCGGGATCCCCCTTGAATGAGCAGTTCTTC. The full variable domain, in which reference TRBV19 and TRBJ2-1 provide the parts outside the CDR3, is DGGITQSPKYLFRKEGQNVTLSCEQNLNHDAMYWYRQDPGQGLRLIYYSQIVNDFQKGDIAEGYSVSREKKESFPLTVTSAQKNPTAFYLCASSISGSPLNEQFFGPGTRLTVL.

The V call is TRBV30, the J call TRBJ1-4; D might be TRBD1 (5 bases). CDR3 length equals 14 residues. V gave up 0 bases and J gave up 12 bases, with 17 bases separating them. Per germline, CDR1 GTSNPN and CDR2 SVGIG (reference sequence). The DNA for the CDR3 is TGTGCCTGGAGTGTGGGGCAGGGAACTGGAGAACTGTTTTTT. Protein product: CAWSVGQGTGELFF.

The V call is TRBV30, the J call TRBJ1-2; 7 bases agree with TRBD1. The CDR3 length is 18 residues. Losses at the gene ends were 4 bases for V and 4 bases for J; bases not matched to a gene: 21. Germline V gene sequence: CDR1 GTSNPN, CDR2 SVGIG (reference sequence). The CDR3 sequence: CAWISSTGKELPRYGYTF. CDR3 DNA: TGTGCCTGGATTTCCTCGACAGGGAAAGAATTACCACGCTATGGCTACACCTTC.

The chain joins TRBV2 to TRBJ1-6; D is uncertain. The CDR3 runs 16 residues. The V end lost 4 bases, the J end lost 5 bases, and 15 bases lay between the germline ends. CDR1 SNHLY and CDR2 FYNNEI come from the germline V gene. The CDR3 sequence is CASSGGSPIHNSPLHF. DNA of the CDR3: TGTGCCAGCAGTGGAGGGAGCCCAATTCATAATTCACCCCTCCACTTT.

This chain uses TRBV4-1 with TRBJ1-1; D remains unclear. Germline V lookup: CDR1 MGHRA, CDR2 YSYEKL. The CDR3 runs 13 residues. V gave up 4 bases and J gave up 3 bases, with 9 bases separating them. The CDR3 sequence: CASSPRRDTEAFF. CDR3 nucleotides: TGCGCCAGCAGCCCACGGAGGGACACTGAAGCTTTCTTT.

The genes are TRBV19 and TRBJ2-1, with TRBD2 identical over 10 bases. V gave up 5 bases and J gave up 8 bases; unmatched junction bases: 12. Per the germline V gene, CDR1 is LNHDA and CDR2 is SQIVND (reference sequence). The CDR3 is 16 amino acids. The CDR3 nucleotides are TGTGCCAGTAGTGCCCTTAAGCGGGGGGGCCAGGATGAGCAGTTCTTC. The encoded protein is CASSALKRGGQDEQFF.

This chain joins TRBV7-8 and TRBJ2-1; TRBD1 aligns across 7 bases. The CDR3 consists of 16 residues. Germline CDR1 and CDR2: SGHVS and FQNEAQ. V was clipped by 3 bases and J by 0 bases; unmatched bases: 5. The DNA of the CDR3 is TGTGCCAGCAGCTTCTCGACAGGGAGCTCCTACAATGAGCAGTTCTTC. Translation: CASSFSTGSSYNEQFF. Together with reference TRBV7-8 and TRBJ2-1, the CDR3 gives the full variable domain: GAGVSQSPRYKVAKRGQDVALRCDPISGHVSLFWYQQALGQGPEFLTYFQNEAQLDKSGLPSDRFFAERPEGSVSTLKIQRTQQEDSAVYLCASSFSTGSSYNEQFFGPGTRLTVL.

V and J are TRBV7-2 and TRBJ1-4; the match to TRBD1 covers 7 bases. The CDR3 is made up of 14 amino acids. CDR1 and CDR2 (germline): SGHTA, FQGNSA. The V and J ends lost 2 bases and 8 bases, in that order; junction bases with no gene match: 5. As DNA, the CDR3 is TGTGCCAGCAGCTTAAGACAGGGTAGCGAAAAACTGTTTTTT. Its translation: CASSLRQGSEKLFF.

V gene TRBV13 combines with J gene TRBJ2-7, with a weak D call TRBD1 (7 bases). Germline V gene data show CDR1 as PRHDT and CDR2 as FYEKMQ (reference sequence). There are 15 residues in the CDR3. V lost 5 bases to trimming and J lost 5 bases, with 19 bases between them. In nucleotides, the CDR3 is TGTGCCAGCAGCCCGTCAGGGGGGAGACCCGACGAGCAGTACTTC. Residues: CASSPSGGRPDEQYF. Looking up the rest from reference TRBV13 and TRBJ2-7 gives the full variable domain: AAGVIQSPRHLIKEKRETATLKCYPIPRHDTVYWYQQGPGQDPQFLISFYEKMQSDKGSIPDRFSAQQFSDYHSELNMSSLELGDSALYFCASSPSGGRPDEQYFGPGTRLTVT.

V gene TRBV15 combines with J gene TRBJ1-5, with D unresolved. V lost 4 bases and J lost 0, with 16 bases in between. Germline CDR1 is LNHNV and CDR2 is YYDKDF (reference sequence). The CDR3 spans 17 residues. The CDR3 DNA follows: TGTGCCACCAGCACTGAACGGGCGGGTCATAGCAATCAGCCCCAGCATTTT. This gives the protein CATSTERAGHSNQPQHF.

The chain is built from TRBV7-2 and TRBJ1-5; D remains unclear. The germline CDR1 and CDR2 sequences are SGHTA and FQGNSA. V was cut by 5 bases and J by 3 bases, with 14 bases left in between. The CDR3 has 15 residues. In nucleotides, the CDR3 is TGTGCCAGCAGCCCCCTATCGGTTAACAATCAGCCCCAGCATTTT. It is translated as CASSPLSVNNQPQHF.

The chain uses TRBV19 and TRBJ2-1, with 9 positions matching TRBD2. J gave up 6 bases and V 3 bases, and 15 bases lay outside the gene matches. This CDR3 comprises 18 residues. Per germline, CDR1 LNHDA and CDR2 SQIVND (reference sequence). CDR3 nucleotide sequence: TGTGCCAGTAGTATTGACGTCGGCCGGCGGGGGGGAACCAATGAGCAGTTCTTC. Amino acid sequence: CASSIDVGRRGGTNEQFF.

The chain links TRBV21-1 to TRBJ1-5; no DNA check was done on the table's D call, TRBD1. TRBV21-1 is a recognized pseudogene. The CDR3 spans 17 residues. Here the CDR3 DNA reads TGTGCCAGCAGCAGCGCAGGGGGCGAGCCTTGCAATCAGCCCCAGCATTTT. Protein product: CASSSAGGEPCNQPQHF.

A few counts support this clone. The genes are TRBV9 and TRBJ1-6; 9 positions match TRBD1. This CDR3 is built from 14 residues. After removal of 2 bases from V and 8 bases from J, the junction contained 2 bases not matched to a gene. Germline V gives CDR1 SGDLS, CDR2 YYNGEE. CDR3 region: CASSVGQGDSPLHF. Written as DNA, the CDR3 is TGTGCCAGCAGCGTGGGACAGGGTGATTCACCCCTCCACTTT.

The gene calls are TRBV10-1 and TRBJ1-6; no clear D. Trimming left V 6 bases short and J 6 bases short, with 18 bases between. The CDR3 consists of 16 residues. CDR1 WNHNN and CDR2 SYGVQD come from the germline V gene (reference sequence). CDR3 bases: TGCGCCAGCAGGAAGAGGGAGGGCCCCTCTAATTCACCCCTCCACTTT. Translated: CASRKREGPSNSPLHF.

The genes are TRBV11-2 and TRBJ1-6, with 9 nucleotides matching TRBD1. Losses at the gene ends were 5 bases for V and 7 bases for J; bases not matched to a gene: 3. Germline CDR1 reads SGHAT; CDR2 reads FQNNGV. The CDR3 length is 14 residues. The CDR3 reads CASSRDRENSPLHF. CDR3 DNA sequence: TGTGCCAGCAGCCGGGACAGGGAAAATTCACCCCTCCACTTT.

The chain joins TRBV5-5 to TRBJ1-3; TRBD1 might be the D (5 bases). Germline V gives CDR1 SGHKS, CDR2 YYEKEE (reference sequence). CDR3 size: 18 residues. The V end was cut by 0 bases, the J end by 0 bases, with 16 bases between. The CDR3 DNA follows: TGTGCCAGCAGCTTGGGGGGCTCATGGACAACCTCTGGAAACACCATATATTTT. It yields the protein CASSLGGSWTTSGNTIYF.